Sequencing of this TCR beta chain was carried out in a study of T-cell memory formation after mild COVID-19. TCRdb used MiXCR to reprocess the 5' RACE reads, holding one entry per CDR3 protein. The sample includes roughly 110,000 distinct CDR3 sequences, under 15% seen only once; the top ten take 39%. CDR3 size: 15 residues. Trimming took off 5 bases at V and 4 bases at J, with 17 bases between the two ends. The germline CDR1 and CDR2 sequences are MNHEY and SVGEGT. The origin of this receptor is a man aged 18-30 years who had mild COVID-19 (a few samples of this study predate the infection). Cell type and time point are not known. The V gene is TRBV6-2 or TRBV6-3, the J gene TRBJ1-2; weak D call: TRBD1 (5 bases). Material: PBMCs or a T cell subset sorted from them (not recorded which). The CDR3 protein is CASSPPTESTYGYTF. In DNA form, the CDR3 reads TGTGCCAGCAGTCCCCCGACAGAGTCTACCTATGGCTACACCTTC.